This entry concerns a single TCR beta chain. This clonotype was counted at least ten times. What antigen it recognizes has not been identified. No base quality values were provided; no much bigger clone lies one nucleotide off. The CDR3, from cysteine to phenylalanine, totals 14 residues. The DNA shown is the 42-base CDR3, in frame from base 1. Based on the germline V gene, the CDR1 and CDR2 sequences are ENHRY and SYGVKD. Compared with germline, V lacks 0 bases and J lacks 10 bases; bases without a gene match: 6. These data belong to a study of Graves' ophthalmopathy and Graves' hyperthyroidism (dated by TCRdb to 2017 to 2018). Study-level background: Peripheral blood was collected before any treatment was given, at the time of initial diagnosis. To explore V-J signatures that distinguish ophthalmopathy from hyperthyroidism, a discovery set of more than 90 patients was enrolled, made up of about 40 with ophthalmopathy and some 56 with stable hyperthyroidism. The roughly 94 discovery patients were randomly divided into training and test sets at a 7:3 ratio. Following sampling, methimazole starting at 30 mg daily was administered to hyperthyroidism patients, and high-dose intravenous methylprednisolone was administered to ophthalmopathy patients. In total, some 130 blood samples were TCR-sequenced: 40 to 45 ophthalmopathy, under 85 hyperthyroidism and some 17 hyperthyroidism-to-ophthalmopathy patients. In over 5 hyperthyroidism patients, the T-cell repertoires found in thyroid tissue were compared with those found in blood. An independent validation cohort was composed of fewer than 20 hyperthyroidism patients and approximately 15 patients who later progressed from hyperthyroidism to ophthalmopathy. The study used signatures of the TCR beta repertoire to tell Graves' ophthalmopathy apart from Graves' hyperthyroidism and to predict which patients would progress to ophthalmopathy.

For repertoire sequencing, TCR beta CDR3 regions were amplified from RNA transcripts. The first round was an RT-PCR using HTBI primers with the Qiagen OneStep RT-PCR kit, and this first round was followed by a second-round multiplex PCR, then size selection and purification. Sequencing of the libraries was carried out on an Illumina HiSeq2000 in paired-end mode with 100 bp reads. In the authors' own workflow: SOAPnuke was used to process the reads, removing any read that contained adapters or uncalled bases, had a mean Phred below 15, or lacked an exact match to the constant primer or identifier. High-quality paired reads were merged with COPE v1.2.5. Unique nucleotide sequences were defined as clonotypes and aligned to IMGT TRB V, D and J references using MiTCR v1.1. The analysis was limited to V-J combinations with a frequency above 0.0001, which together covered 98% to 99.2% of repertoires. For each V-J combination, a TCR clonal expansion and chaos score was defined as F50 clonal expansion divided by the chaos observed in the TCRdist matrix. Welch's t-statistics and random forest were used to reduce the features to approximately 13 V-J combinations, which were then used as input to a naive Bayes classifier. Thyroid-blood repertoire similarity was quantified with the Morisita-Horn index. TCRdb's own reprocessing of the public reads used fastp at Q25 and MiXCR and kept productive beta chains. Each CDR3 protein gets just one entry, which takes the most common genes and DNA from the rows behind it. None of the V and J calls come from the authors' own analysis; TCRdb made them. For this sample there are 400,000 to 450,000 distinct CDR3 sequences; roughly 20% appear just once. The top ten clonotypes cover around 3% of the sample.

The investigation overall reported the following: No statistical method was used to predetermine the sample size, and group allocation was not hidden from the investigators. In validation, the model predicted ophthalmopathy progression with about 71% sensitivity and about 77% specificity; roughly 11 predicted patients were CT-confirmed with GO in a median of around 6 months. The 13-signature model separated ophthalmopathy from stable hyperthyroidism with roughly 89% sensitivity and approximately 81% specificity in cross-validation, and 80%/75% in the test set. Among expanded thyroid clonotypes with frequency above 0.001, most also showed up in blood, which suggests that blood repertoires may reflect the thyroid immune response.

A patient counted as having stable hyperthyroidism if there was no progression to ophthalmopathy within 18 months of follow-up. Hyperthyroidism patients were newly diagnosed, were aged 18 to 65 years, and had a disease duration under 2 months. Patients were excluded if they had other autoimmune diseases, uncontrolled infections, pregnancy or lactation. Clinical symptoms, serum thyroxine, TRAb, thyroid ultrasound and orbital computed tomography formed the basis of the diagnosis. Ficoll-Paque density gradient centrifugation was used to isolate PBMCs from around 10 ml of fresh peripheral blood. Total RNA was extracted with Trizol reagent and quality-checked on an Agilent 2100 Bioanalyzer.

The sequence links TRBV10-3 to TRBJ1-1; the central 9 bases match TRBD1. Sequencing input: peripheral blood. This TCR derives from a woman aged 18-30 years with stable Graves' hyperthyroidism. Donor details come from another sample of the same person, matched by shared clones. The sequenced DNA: TGTGCCATCAGTGAGTCCACAGGGGGCTTGATAGCTTTCTTT. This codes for CAISESTGGLIAFF.